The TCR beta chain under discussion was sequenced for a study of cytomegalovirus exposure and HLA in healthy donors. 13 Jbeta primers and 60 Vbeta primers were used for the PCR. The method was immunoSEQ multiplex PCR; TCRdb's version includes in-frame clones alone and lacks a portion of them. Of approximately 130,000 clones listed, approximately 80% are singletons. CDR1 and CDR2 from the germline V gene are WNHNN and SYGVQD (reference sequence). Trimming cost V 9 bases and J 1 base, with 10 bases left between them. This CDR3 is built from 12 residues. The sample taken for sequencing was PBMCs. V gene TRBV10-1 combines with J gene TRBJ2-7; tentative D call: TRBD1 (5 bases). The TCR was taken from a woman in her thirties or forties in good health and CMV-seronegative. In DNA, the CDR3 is TGCGCCAGTTCACAGGAATCCTACGAGCAGTACTTC. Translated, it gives CASSQESYEQYF.